The rows below give T cell receptor beta chains drawn from one sample of a study of T cells in Graves' hyperthyroidism and ophthalmopathy. MiXCR was run by TCRdb on the multiplex PCR reads, yielding one entry per CDR3 protein. The data show 650,000 to 800,000 distinct CDR3 sequences, approximately 42% seen once. Sequenced sample: peripheral blood or thyroid tissue (not recorded which). Receptors originate from an adult man with Graves' disease, either hyperthyroidism or ophthalmopathy (not recorded which). Both conserved end residues are part of each CDR3. D genes are given only for firm matches. Not every row has a clone size; where given, it reads once, few, many or a size class.

TGTGCCGGGAAGGCGCGCTCTAATCAAGAGACCCAGTACTTC	CAGKARSNQETQYF	-	TRBV6-1	TRBJ2-5	-
TGTGCCAGCAGTTACTCAATAGGGCCGGGAAACACCATATATTTT	CASSYSIGPGNTIYF	-	TRBV6-2/TRBV6-3	TRBJ1-3	-
TGCAGCGTTGCAGGGGGGCTAGCGGGAGGGCCCCAAGAGACCCAGTACTTC	CSVAGGLAGGPQETQYF	TRBD2	TRBV29-1	TRBJ2-5	-
TGCGCCAGCAGCTCCCCAACCGGGACAATTGGAAACACCATATATTTT	CASSSPTGTIGNTIYF	-	TRBV5-1	TRBJ1-3	-
TGTGCCAGCAGTGCCGGGGGGAATAATTCACCCCTCCACTTT	CASSAGGNNSPLHF	-	TRBV2	TRBJ1-6	few
TGTGCCAGCAGTGCAGGGTACACCTTC	CASSAGYTF	-	TRBV2	TRBJ1-2	-
TGTGCCAGCAGTAATGGACCGAGTACATATAGCAATCAGCCCCAGCATTTT	CASSNGPSTYSNQPQHF	-	TRBV5-8	TRBJ1-5	-
TGCAGCGCTAGGGGGGACGGACATAACTATGGCTACACCTTC	CSARGDGHNYGYTF	-	TRBV29-1	TRBJ1-2	-
TGTGCCAGCGCTTTTACGGCAGGGATGGAGACCCAGTACTTC	CASAFTAGMETQYF	-	TRBV12-3/TRBV12-4	TRBJ2-5	few
TGCGCCAGCAGCTGGGCAGGAGGAACCTACGAGCAGTACTTC	CASSWAGGTYEQYF	-	TRBV5-1	TRBJ2-7	few
TGTGCCAGCAGCTGGGGCGTTAGGGGCGGCTACACCTTC	CASSWGVRGGYTF	-	TRBV7-9	TRBJ1-2	-
TGTGCCAGTAGTAGCTGGGACAGGGACGAGCAGTACTTC	CASSSWDRDEQYF	TRBD1	TRBV19	TRBJ2-7	-
TGCAGTGCTTGGGACAGGGTAGCTCCCGGGGAGCTGTTTTTT	CSAWDRVAPGELFF	TRBD1	TRBV20-1	TRBJ2-2	-
TGCGCCAGCAGCCATGACCGGGACAGGTTCTATGGCTACACCTTC	CASSHDRDRFYGYTF	TRBD1	TRBV4-1	TRBJ1-2	many
TGTGCCAGCAGTCCGGGACAGGGGGCCTCGAATTCACCCCTCCACTTT	CASSPGQGASNSPLHF	TRBD1	TRBV2	TRBJ1-6	-
TGTGCCAGCGGCGGACAGGGTAGGGGGACCCTCCACTTT	CASGGQGRGTLHF	TRBD1	TRBV12-3/TRBV12-4	TRBJ1-6	many
TGTGCCAGCAGTTTTGGGGGCAACTCCTACGAGCAGTACTTC	CASSFGGNSYEQYF	-	TRBV12-3/TRBV12-4	TRBJ2-7	-
TGTGCCAGCAGCGTAGATGGGGTTAGCAATCAGCCCCAGCATTTT	CASSVDGVSNQPQHF	-	TRBV9	TRBJ1-5	many
TGCAGTGCTAGTCGGGGTTCGATGAACACTGAAGCTTTCTTT	CSASRGSMNTEAFF	-	TRBV20-1	TRBJ1-1	-
TGTGCCAGTATAAACCGGGACAGGGGGTGGACTGAAGCTTTCTTT	CASINRDRGWTEAFF	TRBD1	TRBV19	TRBJ1-1	few
TGTGCCAGCAGTTTGGGGCTTCAGGACGAGCAGTACTTC	CASSLGLQDEQYF	-	TRBV25-1	TRBJ2-7	many
TGTGCCAGCAGCTTACCGACTACTCTGGAGACCCAGTACTTC	CASSLPTTLETQYF	-	TRBV7-2	TRBJ2-5	-
TGTGCCAGCAGCCAGACAGGGTCTGAAGCTTTCTTT	CASSQTGSEAFF	TRBD1	TRBV7-9	TRBJ1-1	many
TGTGCCAGCAGCCACGACCAGGGGGCAGCTGGAAACACCATATATTTT	CASSHDQGAAGNTIYF	TRBD1	TRBV5-5	TRBJ1-3	-
TGTGCCAGCAGCCAAGGTTGGGACGAGCAGTACTTC	CASSQGWDEQYF	-	TRBV9	TRBJ2-7	few
TGTGCCAGCAGTGACGCACAGGTCTCCTACGAGCAGTACTTC	CASSDAQVSYEQYF	-	TRBV2	TRBJ2-7	-
TGTGCCATCAGCGACTTAGGACAGGGGGCAGGGCAGCATTTT	CAISDLGQGAGQHF	TRBD1	TRBV10-3	TRBJ1-5	-
TGTGCCAGCAGCTTAGTTAGGTTTAACACCGGGGAGCTGTTTTTT	CASSLVRFNTGELFF	-	TRBV7-8	TRBJ2-2	many
TGTGCCAGCAGCCCCCAGAATCGTTATCGCTACACCTTC	CASSPQNRYRYTF	-	TRBV6-5	TRBJ1-2	-
TGTGCCAGCAGTGCTAGACAGGGACTGAGCAATCAGCCCCAGCATTTT	CASSARQGLSNQPQHF	TRBD1	TRBV7-9	TRBJ1-5	-
TGTGCCAGTAGTGCTAGCGGGACGGGCGAGCAGTACTTC	CASSASGTGEQYF	TRBD2	TRBV19	TRBJ2-7	few
TGTGCCATCAGTGACCGGATACAAAGCGGGGGGTACTTC	CAISDRIQSGGYF	TRBD2	TRBV10-3	TRBJ2-7	many
TGTGCCAGCAGCCCTCAGGGAGTGACGAATCAGCCCCAGCATTTT	CASSPQGVTNQPQHF	-	TRBV7-8	TRBJ1-5	-
TGCGCCAGCCGGGGGGCATCAAATGACTACGAGCAGTACTTC	CASRGASNDYEQYF	-	TRBV5-1	TRBJ2-7	many
TGTGCCTGGAGGGTGGCGGGACAGCGCAATCAGCCCCAGCATTTT	CAWRVAGQRNQPQHF	TRBD1	TRBV2	TRBJ1-5	once
TGTGCCAGCAGCATACAGGGGGCCCTGACTGAAGCTTTCTTT	CASSIQGALTEAFF	TRBD1	TRBV7-4	TRBJ1-1	few
TGTGCCAGCAGCCCCGGACAGGGGGCCGGCTATGGCTACACCTTC	CASSPGQGAGYGYTF	TRBD1	TRBV7-8	TRBJ1-2	many
TGTGCCAGCAGTTACGACACCTATGGCTACACCTTC	CASSYDTYGYTF	-	TRBV6-5	TRBJ1-2	-
TGTGCCAGCAGCTCGCACAGGGGGAACACTGAAGCTTTCTTT	CASSSHRGNTEAFF	TRBD1	TRBV11-2	TRBJ1-1	-
TGTGCCAGCAGCCCACTTGGGGGGCTTTCTGGAAACACCATATATTTT	CASSPLGGLSGNTIYF	-	TRBV11-3	TRBJ1-3	-
TGTGCCAGCAGCCAAGATTTGGGGGGCGCCTATAATTCACCCCTCCACTTT	CASSQDLGGAYNSPLHF	-	TRBV2	TRBJ1-6	-
TGCAGTGCTAGAGTGGGGAGCAGGGAGACCCAGTACTTC	CSARVGSRETQYF	-	TRBV20-1	TRBJ2-5	many
TGCGCCACCGAGGACCCTCCGAATCAGCCCCAGCATTTT	CATEDPPNQPQHF	-	TRBV10-2	TRBJ1-5	many
TGTGCCAGCAGTTACTACCAGGTAGCTGAAGCTTTCTTT	CASSYYQVAEAFF	-	TRBV12-3/TRBV12-4	TRBJ1-1	-
TGTGCCAGCAGAGGGACTTCGAACACCGGGGAGCTGTTTTTT	CASRGTSNTGELFF	-	TRBV2	TRBJ2-2	-
TGCGCCAGCAGTTGGACAGGGGCACATACTGAAGCTTTCTTT	CASSWTGAHTEAFF	TRBD1	TRBV5-1	TRBJ1-1	few
TGTGCCAGCAGGGCGACTACCGTATATGGCTACACCTTC	CASRATTVYGYTF	-	TRBV7-9	TRBJ1-2	once
TGTGCCAGCAGCTTAGGGTGGGAGAAGGAAGAGACCCAGTACTTC	CASSLGWEKEETQYF	-	TRBV7-9	TRBJ2-5	few
TGTGCCAGCAGTCTTCCCGTGACAGTGAACTCTGGAAACACCATATATTTT	CASSLPVTVNSGNTIYF	-	TRBV2	TRBJ1-3	-
TGTGCCAGCAGCAAAGGGACTAGCGGGAGCAGGGAGACCCAGTACTTC	CASSKGTSGSRETQYF	TRBD2	TRBV7-8	TRBJ2-5	many
TGTGCCAGCAGCCCGGAACAGGGGGCTTCTGGCTATGGCTACACCTTC	CASSPEQGASGYGYTF	TRBD1	TRBV16	TRBJ1-2	-
TGTGCCAGTAGAGGGGGACAGGGTTACGAGCAGTACTTC	CASRGGQGYEQYF	TRBD1	TRBV19	TRBJ2-7	-
TGTGCCAGTAGTTCTAACCTGAACACTGAAGCTTTCTTT	CASSSNLNTEAFF	-	TRBV19	TRBJ1-1	-